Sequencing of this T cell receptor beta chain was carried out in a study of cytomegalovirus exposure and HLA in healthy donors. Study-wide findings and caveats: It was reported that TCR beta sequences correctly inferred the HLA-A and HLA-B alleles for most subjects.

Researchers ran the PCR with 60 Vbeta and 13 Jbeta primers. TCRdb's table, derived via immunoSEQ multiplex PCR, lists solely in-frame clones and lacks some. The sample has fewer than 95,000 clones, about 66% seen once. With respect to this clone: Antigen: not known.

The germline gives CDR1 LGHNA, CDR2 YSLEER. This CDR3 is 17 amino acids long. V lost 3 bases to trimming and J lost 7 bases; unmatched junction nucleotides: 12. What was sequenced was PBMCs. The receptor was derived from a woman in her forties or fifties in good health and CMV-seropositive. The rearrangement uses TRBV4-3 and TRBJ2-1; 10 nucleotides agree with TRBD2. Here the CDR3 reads CASSHARAGGPGNEQFF. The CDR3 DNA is TGCGCCAGCAGCCATGCTAGAGCGGGGGGGCCTGGGAATGAGCAGTTCTTC.